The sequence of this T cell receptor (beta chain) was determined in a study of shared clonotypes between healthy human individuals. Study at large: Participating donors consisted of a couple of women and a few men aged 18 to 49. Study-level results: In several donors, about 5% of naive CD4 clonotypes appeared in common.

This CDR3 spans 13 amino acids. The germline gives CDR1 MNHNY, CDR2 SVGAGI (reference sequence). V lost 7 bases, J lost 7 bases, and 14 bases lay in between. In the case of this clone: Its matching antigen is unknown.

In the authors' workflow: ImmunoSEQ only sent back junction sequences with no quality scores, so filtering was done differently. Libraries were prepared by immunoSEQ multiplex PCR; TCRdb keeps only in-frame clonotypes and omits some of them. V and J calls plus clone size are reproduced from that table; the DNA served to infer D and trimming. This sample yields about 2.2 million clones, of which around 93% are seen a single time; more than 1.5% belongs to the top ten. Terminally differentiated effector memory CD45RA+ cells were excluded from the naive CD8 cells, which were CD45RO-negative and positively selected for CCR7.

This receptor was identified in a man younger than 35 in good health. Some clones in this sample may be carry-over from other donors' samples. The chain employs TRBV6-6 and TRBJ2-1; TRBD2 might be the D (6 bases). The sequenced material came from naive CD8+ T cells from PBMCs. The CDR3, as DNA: TGTGCCAGCACCGCTTCTAGCGCAAATGAGCAGTTCTTC. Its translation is CASTASSANEQFF.